This paragraph reports one T cell receptor (beta chain). The sample holds other DNA sequences that translate to the same CDR3. This record comes from a study of blood T cell repertoires in COVID-19. Across the whole study: T cells, B-cell-depleted T cells, or PBMCs provided the cDNA or gDNA that served as material.

Generated by immunoSEQ multiplex PCR, the TCRdb table keeps only in-frame clones and is missing some. This sample has roughly 120,000 clones, with approximately 85% found just once. The CDR3 loop spans 16 amino acids. Losses at the gene ends were 0 bases for V and 10 bases for J; bases not matched to a gene: 4. Germline V CDR1 and CDR2: SGHNT, YYREEE (reference sequence). Sequenced input: peripheral blood. The receptor was isolated from an older woman with acute or convalescent COVID-19. The rearrangement joins TRBV5-4 to TRBJ2-1; 16 bases map to TRBD2. The CDR3 protein is CASSLEGLAGGREQFF. The CDR3 DNA is TGTGCCAGCAGCTTGGAGGGACTAGCGGGGGGGCGGGAGCAGTTCTTC.